This T cell receptor beta chain was retrieved from a study of OX40 agonist ivuxolimab in advanced cancers. Study-level information: Ivuxolimab is a fully human IgG2 antibody that activates OX40 (CD134). Previous treatment with anti-PD-1, anti-PD-L1 or anti-CTLA-4 therapy was allowed; 40% had received some.

Study observations and caveats: On average, a greater number of expanded clones characterised CD8+ T cells relative to CD4+. Some nonresponders also had low normalized T-cell clonal expansion.

V dropped 1 base and J dropped 3 bases, with 12 bases sitting between them. The CDR3 runs to 16 residues. The germline V gene has CDR1 SGHDN and CDR2 FVKESK. As to this clone: Its antigen is not known.

Repertoires were generated with immunoSEQ multiplex PCR, while TCRdb's copy carries only in-frame clones and drops some. The sample lists about 42,000 clones; just under 90% were seen once. The sample was CD4+ or CD8+ T cells sorted from blood, taken in a trial of the OX40 agonist ivuxolimab. This TCR derives from an adult with an advanced solid tumor such as melanoma, head and neck, liver or kidney cancer. This rearrangement joins TRBV14 to TRBJ2-2; maybe TRBD2 (6 bases). The CDR3 spells CASSQVGLAYTGELFF. The DNA of the CDR3 is TGTGCCAGCAGCCAAGTCGGCCTAGCGTACACCGGGGAGCTGTTTTTT.